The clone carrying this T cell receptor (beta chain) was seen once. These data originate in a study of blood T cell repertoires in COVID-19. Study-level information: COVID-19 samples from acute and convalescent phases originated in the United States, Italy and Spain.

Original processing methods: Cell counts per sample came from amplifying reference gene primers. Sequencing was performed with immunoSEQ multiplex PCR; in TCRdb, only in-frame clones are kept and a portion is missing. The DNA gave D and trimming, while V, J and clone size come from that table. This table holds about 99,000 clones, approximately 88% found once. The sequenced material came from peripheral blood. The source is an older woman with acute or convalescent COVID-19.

CDR3 nucleotides: TGTGCCAGCAGCCAACCTACAGGCGGGAGTGCAGATACGCAGTATTTT. This encodes CASSQPTGGSADTQYF. J is TRBJ2-3 and V is TRBV3-1 (or the pseudogene TRBV3-2), with TRBD2 matching over 7 bases. The ends lost 2 bases at V and 4 bases at J; junction bases unmatched: 9. CDR3 length equals 16 residues. The germline V gene has CDR1 LGHDT and CDR2 YNNKEL (reference sequence).